This T cell receptor (beta chain) is from a study of control samples from healthy donors and cancer patients. Germline V gene sequence: CDR1 LNHDA, CDR2 SQIVND (reference sequence). The junction had 6 bases not matched to a gene; V was cut back by 6 bases and J by 9 bases. The CDR3 is made up of 14 amino acids. Repertoires were generated with immunoSEQ multiplex PCR, while TCRdb's copy carries only in-frame clones and drops some. The sample lists about 170,000 clones; more than 85% were seen once. Sequencing input: blood. This chain links TRBV19 with TRBJ1-6; 9 bases agree with TRBD1. The sequence was collected from a woman aged 35 to 49 in good health. CDR3 nucleotide sequence: TGTGCCAGTAGGTTAGGGACAGGGAGTTCACCCCTCCACTTT. It encodes CASRLGTGSSPLHF.